The rows below give T cell receptor beta chains drawn from one sample of a study of blood T cell repertoires in COVID-19. Measured with immunoSEQ multiplex PCR; TCRdb has only the in-frame clones, and not every one. The table includes tens of thousands of clones, more than 70% detected once. The specimen was peripheral blood. The source is a middle-aged man with acute or convalescent COVID-19. The CDR3 runs from the conserved cysteine through the conserved F or W. D genes are given only for firm matches. Size values are once, few and many counts, or a class for expanded clones, and some rows have none.

clone_size,v_call,d_call,j_call,cdr3_aa,cdr3_nt
NA,TRBV7-2,TRBD1,TRBJ1-1,CASSLGTGMNTEAFF,TGTGCCAGCAGCTTAGGGACAGGGATGAACACTGAAGCTTTCTTT
NA,TRBV28,TRBD2,TRBJ2-7,CASSLSSSGRLEQYF,TGTGCCAGCAGTTTATCCTCCAGCGGGAGACTCGAGCAGTACTTC
NA,TRBV11-2,NA,TRBJ2-5,CASGWREQETQYF,TGTGCCAGCGGGTGGAGGGAACAAGAGACCCAGTACTTC
NA,TRBV3-1/TRBV3-2,NA,TRBJ2-2,CASSQVNGELFF,TGTGCCAGCAGCCAAGTCAACGGGGAGCTGTTTTTT
once,TRBV14,NA,TRBJ1-2,CASSLGHQYGYTF,TGTGCCAGCAGCCTCGGACACCAGTATGGCTACACCTTC
NA,TRBV7-7,NA,TRBJ2-1,CASSLGQEYNEQFF,TGTGCCAGCAGCTTAGGACAGGAATACAATGAGCAGTTCTTC
NA,TRBV19,NA,TRBJ1-2,CASSRGEGKDGYTF,TGTGCCAGTAGTAGGGGAGAGGGTAAGGATGGCTACACCTTC
NA,TRBV3-1/TRBV3-2,TRBD1,TRBJ1-4,CASSHNIPGTATNEKLFF,TGTGCCAGCAGCCACAACATACCTGGGACAGCAACTAATGAAAAACTGTTTTTT
NA,TRBV10-3,TRBD2,TRBJ2-1,CATLLETSGHNEQFF,TGTGCCACCCTCCTGGAAACTAGCGGTCACAATGAGCAGTTCTTC
few,TRBV2,NA,TRBJ1-4,CASSPDGDEKLFF,TGTGCCAGCAGCCCCGACGGAGATGAAAAACTGTTTTTT
NA,TRBV3-1/TRBV3-2,TRBD1,TRBJ1-1,CASSPGQGLGTEAFF,TGTGCCAGCAGCCCGGGACAGGGATTGGGGACTGAAGCTTTCTTT
NA,TRBV6-2/TRBV6-3,TRBD2,TRBJ2-2,CASSYSGRDTGELFF,TGTGCCAGCAGTTACTCCGGGAGGGACACCGGGGAGCTGTTTTTT
NA,TRBV30,NA,TRBJ1-2,CAWRVGADGYTF,TGTGCCTGGAGGGTGGGGGCGGATGGCTACACCTTC
NA,TRBV19,NA,TRBJ2-2,CASSMAPNTGELFF,TGTGCCAGTAGTATGGCCCCGAACACCGGGGAGCTGTTTTTT
NA,TRBV28,NA,TRBJ1-1,CASSFRQGHTEAFF,TGTGCCAGCAGTTTTAGGCAGGGCCACACTGAAGCTTTCTTT
NA,TRBV5-8,NA,TRBJ1-4,CASSLSRGSFNEKLFF,TGTGCCAGCAGCTTGTCACGAGGGTCCTTTAATGAAAAACTGTTTTTT
NA,TRBV19,NA,TRBJ1-6,CASSSRVDSPLHF,TGTGCCAGTAGTAGCAGGGTAGATTCACCCCTCCACTTT
NA,TRBV20-1,NA,TRBJ1-2,CSARNREGYTF,TGCAGTGCGAGAAACAGGGAAGGCTACACCTTC
NA,TRBV6-2/TRBV6-3,TRBD1,TRBJ1-5,CASSPITSTGEQPQHF,TGTGCCAGTAGTCCGATCACCTCGACAGGGGAACAGCCCCAGCATTTT
NA,TRBV7-6,TRBD2,TRBJ2-3,CAPQGGTISGGGSDTQYF,TGTGCCCCTCAGGGCGGGACAATAAGCGGGGGCGGGTCAGATACGCAGTATTTT
NA,TRBV18,NA,TRBJ2-5,CASSRGLEETQYF,TGTGCCAGCTCAAGAGGACTGGAAGAGACCCAGTACTTC
NA,TRBV30,TRBD1,TRBJ1-6,CAWSPRQGANSPLHF,TGTGCCTGGAGCCCCCGACAGGGGGCGAATTCACCCCTCCACTTT
NA,TRBV9,NA,TRBJ1-2,CASTGSPFNYGYTF,TGTGCCAGCACAGGCAGTCCCTTTAACTATGGCTACACCTTC
NA,TRBV19,NA,TRBJ2-1,CASSRATSSYNEQFF,TGTGCCAGTAGTCGCGCTACTAGCTCCTACAATGAGCAGTTCTTC
few,TRBV6-5,TRBD1,TRBJ1-1,CASRGQGAGDTEAFF,TGTGCCAGCCGGGGACAGGGGGCAGGGGACACTGAAGCTTTCTTT
NA,TRBV4-3,TRBD1,TRBJ1-4,CASSQDPGTGGEKLFF,TGCGCCAGCAGCCAAGACCCCGGGACAGGGGGTGAAAAACTGTTTTTT
NA,TRBV19,TRBD1,TRBJ1-2,CASTPDREHVKGYTF,TGTGCCAGTACCCCGGACAGGGAACATGTTAAGGGCTACACCTTC
NA,TRBV21-1,NA,TRBJ2-5,CASSSVLTGIDWGTQYF,TGTGCCAGCAGCTCGGTGCTGACAGGGATCGACTGGGGGACCCAGTACTTC
NA,TRBV15,TRBD1,TRBJ2-1,CATSRRTGRYNEQFF,TGTGCCACCAGCAGAAGGACAGGGAGGTACAATGAGCAGTTCTTC
NA,TRBV7-2,TRBD2,TRBJ2-4,CASSLECRGGPGAKNIQYF,TGTGCCAGCAGCTTAGAGTGCCGGGGGGGCCCAGGGGCCAAAAACATTCAGTACTTC
NA,TRBV6-5,TRBD2,TRBJ2-7,CASTPNLAGAYEQYF,TGTGCCAGCACCCCAAACCTAGCGGGAGCCTACGAGCAGTACTTC
once,TRBV5-6,TRBD1,TRBJ2-6,CASSLLGGQGSAGANVLTF,TGTGCCAGCAGCTTGTTGGGGGGACAGGGATCAGCTGGGGCCAACGTCCTGACTTTC
NA,TRBV24-1,NA,TRBJ2-2,CATSDPTTLGTGELFF,TGTGCCACCAGTGATCCGACTACCTTGGGCACCGGGGAGCTGTTTTTT
NA,TRBV5-4,NA,TRBJ1-1,CASSPGGKDTEAFF,TGTGCCAGCAGTCCGGGGGGAAAGGACACTGAAGCTTTCTTT
medium-sized,TRBV5-4,TRBD2,TRBJ2-7,CASSDGTSGRPLF,TGTGCCAGCAGCGACGGGACTAGCGGGAGACCCCTTTTC
NA,TRBV6-5,NA,TRBJ2-2,CASSTRQLNTGELFF,TGTGCCAGCAGTACAAGACAGCTGAACACCGGGGAGCTGTTTTTT
NA,TRBV28,TRBD1,TRBJ1-2,CASSSNPRGHSVAYGYTF,TGTGCCAGCAGTTCAAACCCCAGGGGGCACTCCGTCGCGTATGGCTACACCTTC
NA,TRBV18,NA,TRBJ1-5,CASSPESNQPQHF,TGTGCCAGCTCACCTGAGAGCAATCAGCCCCAGCATTTT
NA,TRBV28,NA,TRBJ1-2,CASSLQTGANYGYTF,TGTGCCAGCAGTCTCCAGACGGGTGCTAACTATGGCTACACCTTC
NA,TRBV10-3,TRBD1,TRBJ2-2,CAISGRQGQGNTGELFF,TGTGCCATCAGTGGAAGACAGGGTCAGGGGAACACCGGGGAGCTGTTTTTT